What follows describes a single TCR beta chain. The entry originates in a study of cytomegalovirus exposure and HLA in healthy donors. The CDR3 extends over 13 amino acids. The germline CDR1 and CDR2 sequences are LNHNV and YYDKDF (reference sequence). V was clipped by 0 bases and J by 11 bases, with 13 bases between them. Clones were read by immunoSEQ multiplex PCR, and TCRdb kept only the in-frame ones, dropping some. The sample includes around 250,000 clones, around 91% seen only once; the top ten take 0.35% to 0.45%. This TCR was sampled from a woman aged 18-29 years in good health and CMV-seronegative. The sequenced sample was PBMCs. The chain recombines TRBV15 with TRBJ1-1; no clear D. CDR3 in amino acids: CATSRDYGTDAFF. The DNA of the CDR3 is TGTGCCACCAGCAGAGATTACGGTACAGACGCTTTCTTT.